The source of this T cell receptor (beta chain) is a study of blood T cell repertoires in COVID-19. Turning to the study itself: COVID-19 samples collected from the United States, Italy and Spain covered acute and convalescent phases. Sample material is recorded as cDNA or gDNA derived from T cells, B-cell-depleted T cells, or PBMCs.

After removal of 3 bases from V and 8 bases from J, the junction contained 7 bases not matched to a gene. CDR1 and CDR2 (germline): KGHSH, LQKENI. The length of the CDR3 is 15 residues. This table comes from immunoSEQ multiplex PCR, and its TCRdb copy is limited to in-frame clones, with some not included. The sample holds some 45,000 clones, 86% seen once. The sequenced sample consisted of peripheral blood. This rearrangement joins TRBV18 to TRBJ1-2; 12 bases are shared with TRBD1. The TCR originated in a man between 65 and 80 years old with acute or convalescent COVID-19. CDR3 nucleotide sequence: TGTGCCAGCTCACCTGCGGGACAGGGGGCCAGAGGCTACACCTTC. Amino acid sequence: CASSPAGQGARGYTF.